This entry describes one T cell receptor (beta chain). Its antigen is unknown. Base qualities were left out, and no much larger clone turns up one base away. A second Seattle source provided samples from volunteer blood donors who had recovered from COVID-19. Collaborating institutions collected whole blood in K2EDTA tubes following their own protocols. For TCRbeta analysis, collaborator samples were shipped as frozen whole blood, as isolated PBMCs, or as DNA extracted from either sample type. The source of the sample is a study of blood T cell repertoires in COVID-19 (dated by TCRdb to the early 2020s). Broadly, across the study: Samples from collaborators originated in the United States, Italy and Spain and spanned both the acute and convalescent phases of COVID-19. The material from the prospective study consisted of cDNA or gDNA derived from T cells, B-cell-depleted T cells, or PBMCs. Deeply sampled blood TCRbeta repertoires from subjects exposed to, actively infected with, or recovered from COVID-19 were included in the dataset. The repertoires were released in a freely available public database intended as a resource for research on the immune response to SARS-CoV-2. The samples were drawn from the first 160 participants of the ongoing ImmuneRACE study and from 1,254 subjects provided by 6 global collaborators. A de-identified subject ID, COVID-19 status, age in years and sex were almost always included in the sample metadata. Where available, HLA class I and class II types were obtained from metadata supplied by the sample provider rather than from assay-based typing. Study-level results and caveats: The amount of clinical and demographic metadata varied by source and participant and was provided uncurated.

From its cysteine to its phenylalanine, the CDR3 spans 16 amino acids. CDR3 DNA only is kept here, 48 bases in frame from base 1. V is shortened by 3 bases, J by 5 bases, and the region joining them spans 18 bases. The germline V gene provides CDR1 SGDLS and CDR2 YYNGEE. TCRbeta CDR3 regions were amplified from genomic DNA using the immunoSEQ Assay, a bias-controlled multiplex PCR. In the original analysis: Within the assay, amplification of reference gene primers was used to estimate how many nucleated cells each sample contained. To quantify the absolute abundance of each unique TCRbeta CDR3 rearrangement, sequence reads were collapsed and filtered. For each sample, productive Simpson clonality was calculated as the square root of Simpson's diversity index across productive rearrangements. TCRdb provides this immuneACCESS table in a form limited to in-frame rearrangements. Some clones are lacking; in checked studies, under half of them reflect an unresolved V gene, and why the rest are absent is not known. The V and J calls and clone size were taken over from that table, and D and trimming were inferred from the DNA. The sample table records nearly 350,000 clones; about 93% of these occur just once. The top ten hold 2.5% to 4% of the sample.

The source material was peripheral blood. The rearrangement combines TRBV9 with TRBJ1-3; the D segment could be TRBD1, given 5 matching bases. This TCR was recovered from a woman younger than 35 who had recovered from COVID-19. CDR3 sequence: CASSALQDLTRNTIYF. The DNA sequence follows: TGTGCCAGCAGCGCGTTACAGGACCTGACTCGAAACACCATATATTTT.